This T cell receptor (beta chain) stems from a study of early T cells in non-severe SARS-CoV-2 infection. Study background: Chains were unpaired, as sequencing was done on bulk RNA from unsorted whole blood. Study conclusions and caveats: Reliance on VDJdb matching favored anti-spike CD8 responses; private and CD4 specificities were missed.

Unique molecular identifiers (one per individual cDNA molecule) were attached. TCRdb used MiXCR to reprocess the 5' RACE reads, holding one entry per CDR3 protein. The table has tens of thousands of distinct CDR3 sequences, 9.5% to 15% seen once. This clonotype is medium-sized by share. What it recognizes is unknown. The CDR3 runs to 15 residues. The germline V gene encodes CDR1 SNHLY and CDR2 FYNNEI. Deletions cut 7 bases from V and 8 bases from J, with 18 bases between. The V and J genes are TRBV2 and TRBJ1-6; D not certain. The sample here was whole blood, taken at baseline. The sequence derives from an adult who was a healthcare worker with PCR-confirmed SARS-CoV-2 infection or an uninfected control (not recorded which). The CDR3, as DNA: TGTGCCAGCAATATGAGAGACGAGGCCCATTCACCCCTCCACTTT. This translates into CASNMRDEAHSPLHF.